These 27 T cell receptor beta chains originate from one sample sequenced in a study of cytomegalovirus exposure and HLA in healthy donors. The PCR used 60 Vbeta and 13 Jbeta primers. Using immunoSEQ multiplex PCR, the repertoire was profiled, and TCRdb retains in-frame clones only, with some absent. Here the sample spans about 160,000 clones, almost 80% being singletons. Sequenced: PBMCs. These receptors were collected from a man aged 25 to 45 in good health and CMV-seronegative.

This clone was detected only a few times. The chain couples TRBV21-1 to TRBJ1-1. TRBV21-1 is classified as a pseudogene. The length of the CDR3 is 15 residues. The CDR3 DNA is TGTGCCACCAGGAGGTGTGGCCCAACCCAGACTGAAGCTTTCTTT. This sequence encodes CATRRCGPTQTEAFF.

The chain combines TRBV2 with TRBJ1-1; D is ambiguous. The CDR3 extends over 13 amino acids. V shed 4 bases and J shed 3 bases, with 9 bases lying between them. Germline V lookup: CDR1 SNHLY, CDR2 FYNNEI. The CDR3 sequence: CASSGHEDTEAFF. CDR3 coding DNA: TGTGCCAGCAGTGGACACGAAGACACTGAAGCTTTCTTT.

This clone showed up just once. J is TRBJ1-1 and V is TRBV5-4; TRBD1 matches 10 bases. The CDR3 extends over 14 amino acids. The V gene end was trimmed by 6 bases and the J gene end by 5 bases; junction bases not matched to a gene: 7. In germline, CDR1 is SGHNT, CDR2 YYREEE (reference sequence). CDR3 loop: CASKPRTGGTEAFF. CDR3 DNA: TGTGCCAGCAAACCTCGGACAGGGGGTACTGAAGCTTTCTTT.

The chain joins TRBV28 to TRBJ1-5; unclear D gene. Germline loops: CDR1 MDHEN, CDR2 SYDVKM. V lost 5 bases to trimming and J lost 7 bases, with 27 bases between them. The CDR3 consists of 18 residues. The CDR3 sequence: CASSPSGLRLRLGQPQHF. As DNA, the CDR3 is TGTGCCAGCAGTCCCTCGGGGTTGAGGCTGAGGCTAGGGCAGCCCCAGCATTTT.

This clone was seen only a few times. V gene TRBV19 combines with J gene TRBJ2-6, with D possibly being TRBD1 (5 bases). From germline, CDR1 is LNHDA and CDR2 SQIVND (reference sequence). The CDR3 spans 16 residues. The V end lost 5 bases, the J end lost 0 bases, and 11 bases lay between the germline ends. This CDR3 is CASSQRQTSGANVLTF. CDR3 nucleotides: TGTGCCAGTAGTCAAAGACAGACCTCTGGGGCCAACGTCCTGACTTTC.

The chain has TRBV19 and TRBJ1-1; 7 positions match TRBD1. The CDR3 totals 13 residues. Germline V gene data show CDR1 as LNHDA and CDR2 as SQIVND (reference sequence). The J segment lost 4 bases and the V segment lost 7 bases, leaving 6 bases of the junction unmatched. CDR3 sequence (DNA): TGTGCCAGTACCGGGGACAGAAGCACTGAAGCTTTCTTT. Its translation is CASTGDRSTEAFF. The full variable domain, with the rest looked up from reference TRBV19 and TRBJ1-1, is DGGITQSPKYLFRKEGQNVTLSCEQNLNHDAMYWYRQDPGQGLRLIYYSQIVNDFQKGDIAEGYSVSREKKESFPLTVTSAQKNPTAFYLCASTGDRSTEAFFGQGTRLTVV.

The chain has TRBV14 and TRBJ2-1; 8 bases fit TRBD2. Unmatched junction bases numbered 5, after V lost 0 bases and J lost 4 bases. CDR3 length: 16 amino acids. Per the germline V gene, CDR1 is SGHDN and CDR2 is FVKESK. In DNA, the CDR3 is TGTGCCAGCAGCCAAGATCCTAGCGGGCTTTACAATGAGCAGTTCTTC. Protein: CASSQDPSGLYNEQFF.

The V and J genes are TRBV6-5 and TRBJ1-2; 8 nucleotides align to TRBD1. This CDR3 has 14 amino acids. Germline assignment: CDR1 MNHEY and CDR2 SVGAGI. V lost 7 bases to trimming and J lost 2 bases; unmatched junction nucleotides: 6. The CDR3 coding sequence is TGTGCCAGCAAAACAGGGGGGGGAAACTATGGCTACACCTTC. This codes for CASKTGGGNYGYTF.

J is TRBJ2-7 and V is TRBV27; D gene uncertain. The CDR3 has 13 residues. Deletions cut 7 bases from V and 5 bases from J, with 15 bases between. Germline V lookup: CDR1 MNHEY, CDR2 SMNVEV (reference sequence). The CDR3: CASISVGGDEQYF. The CDR3 DNA reads as TGTGCCAGCATTTCGGTCGGCGGAGACGAGCAGTACTTC.

The chain uses TRBV6-5 and TRBJ1-2; D is possibly TRBD1 (5 bases). The CDR3 totals 12 residues. V shed 5 bases and J shed 8 bases, with 12 bases lying between them. The germline V gene encodes CDR1 MNHEY and CDR2 SVGAGI. The CDR3 DNA reads TGTGCCAGCAGTCAGGGTCATCAGGGCTACACCTTC. Amino acids: CASSQGHQGYTF.

This clone has a single count. The chain carries TRBV6-6 and TRBJ2-3, with TRBD1 matching over 7 bases. The CDR3 loop spans 16 amino acids. Germline V lookup: CDR1 MNHNY, CDR2 SVGAGI (reference sequence). Trimming took 0 bases from V and 6 from J; bases not matched to a gene: 9. In DNA, the CDR3 is TGTGCCAGCAGTTACTCCGACAGGGACCTCACGGATACGCAGTATTTT. Residues: CASSYSDRDLTDTQYF.

The V call is TRBV12-5, the J call TRBJ2-3, with 8 bases fitting TRBD1. CDR1 and CDR2 from the germline V gene are LGHNT and FRNRAP. The V and J ends lost 6 bases and 1 base, in that order; junction bases with no gene match: 0. CDR3 length equals 13 residues. The CDR3 DNA sequence: TGTGCTAGTGGGACAGGGGGCACAGATACGCAGTATTTT. Protein product: CASGTGGTDTQYF.

The rearrangement links TRBV6-5 to TRBJ1-6, with a tentative D call TRBD1 (5 bases). Germline CDR1 reads MNHEY; CDR2 reads SVGAGI. This CDR3 comprises 13 residues. Trimming took off 0 bases at V and 8 bases at J, with 5 bases between the two ends. The CDR3 sequence is CASSYSGDSPLHF. The CDR3, as DNA: TGTGCCAGCAGTTACTCAGGGGATTCACCCCTCCACTTT.

This sequence joins TRBV15 and TRBJ2-3, with D unresolved. Germline assignment: CDR1 LNHNV and CDR2 YYDKDF (reference sequence). There are 14 residues in the CDR3. V shed 3 bases and J shed 1 base, with 8 bases lying between them. The CDR3 protein is CATSSDTRTDTQYF. The CDR3 nucleotides are TGTGCCACCAGCAGCGACACCCGCACAGATACGCAGTATTTT.

The genes are TRBV19 and TRBJ1-1; tentative D call: TRBD1 (5 bases). The CDR3 covers 16 residues. The V end lost 5 bases, the J end lost 4 bases, and 20 bases lay between the germline ends. Per the germline V gene, CDR1 is LNHDA and CDR2 is SQIVND (reference sequence). CDR3 loop: CASSPITGRAATEAFF. CDR3 bases: TGTGCCAGTAGTCCCATCACGGGCAGGGCAGCCACTGAAGCTTTCTTT.

The chain joins TRBV10-1 to TRBJ2-7, with D possibly matching TRBD1 (5 bases). CDR3 length: 13 residues. In germline, CDR1 is WNHNN, CDR2 SYGVQD (reference sequence). Trimming pared 2 bases from V and 9 bases from J, leaving 14 bases between. CDR3 in DNA: TGCGCCAGCAGTGAGCTCAGACAGTCGAGGCAGTACTTC. This codes for CASSELRQSRQYF.

Only a few counts were recorded for this clone. The CDR3 region is CASSSGQGKGYTF. The CDR3 DNA reads TGTGCCAGCAGTTCGGGACAGGGGAAAGGCTACACCTTC. The V gene is TRBV28, the J gene TRBJ1-2; the match to TRBD1 covers 10 bases. The CDR3 runs to 13 residues. Per the germline V gene, CDR1 is MDHEN and CDR2 is SYDVKM. The J segment lost 8 bases and the V segment lost 4 bases, leaving 4 bases of the junction unmatched.

The rearrangement joins TRBV5-8 to TRBJ1-4; unclear D gene. In germline, CDR1 is SGHTS, CDR2 YDEGEE. This CDR3 has 14 amino acids. V lost 1 base and J lost 5, with 9 bases in between. The CDR3 sequence: CASSLNTRNEKLFF. The DNA of the CDR3 is TGTGCCAGCAGCTTGAACACCAGGAATGAAAAACTGTTTTTT.

The chain carries TRBV9 and TRBJ2-5, with 9 bases fitting TRBD2. Germline V gene data show CDR1 as SGDLS and CDR2 as YYNGEE. The CDR3 extends over 14 amino acids. V was pared by 4 bases and J by 5 bases, with 6 bases of the junction left unmatched. For the CDR3, the DNA is TGTGCCAGCAGCTTTAGCGGGAGCAGGGAGACCCAGTACTTC. Residues: CASSFSGSRETQYF.

V gene TRBV21-1 combines with J gene TRBJ2-2; TRBD2 was called by the table and not checked on the DNA. TRBV21-1 is reported as a pseudogene. The CDR3 sequence is 15 residues long. The CDR3 nucleotides read TGTGCCAGCAGCAAACGAGAGACGAACACCGGGGAGCTGTTTTTT. Residues: CASSKRETNTGELFF.

The chain uses TRBV28 and TRBJ2-7, with 8 positions matching TRBD1. With 10 bases clipped from V and 2 bases from J, the junction kept 7 bases outside the gene matches. Germline lookup yields CDR1 MDHEN and CDR2 SYDVKM. The CDR3 has 13 residues. CDR3 loop: CATLPGQAYEQYF. The CDR3 DNA follows: TGTGCCACCCTTCCGGGACAGGCCTACGAGCAGTACTTC.

The chain recombines TRBV19 with TRBJ1-4; 8 nucleotides line up with TRBD1. J gave up 2 bases and V 6 bases, and 2 bases lay outside the gene matches. The CDR3 runs to 14 residues. CDR1 is LNHDA and CDR2 is SQIVND in the germline V gene (reference sequence). This chain's CDR3 is CASRRTGTNEKLFF. The CDR3 nucleotides are TGTGCCAGTAGAAGGACAGGGACTAATGAAAAACTGTTTTTT.

The rearrangement links TRBV30 to TRBJ2-7, with 7 bases matching TRBD2. The CDR3 runs to 13 residues. Germline assignment: CDR1 GTSNPN and CDR2 SVGIG (reference sequence). Losses at the gene ends were 2 bases for V and 5 bases for J; bases not matched to a gene: 6. The CDR3 reads CAWSFRGGNEQYF. The CDR3 coding sequence is TGTGCCTGGAGTTTTCGGGGAGGGAACGAGCAGTACTTC. The full variable domain, rest sourced from reference TRBV30 and TRBJ2-7, is SQTIHQWPATLVQPVGSPLSLECTVEGTSNPNLYWYRQAAGRGLQLLFYSVGIGQISSEVPQNLSASRPQDRQFILSSKKLLLSDSGFYLCAWSFRGGNEQYFGPGTRLTVT.

This chain joins TRBV18 and TRBJ1-5; D is uncertain. The CDR3 length is 14 residues. From germline, CDR1 is KGHSH and CDR2 LQKENI. Trimming stripped 2 bases from V and 0 bases from J, with 5 bases between. CDR3 sequence reads: CASSPTNSNQPQHF. The CDR3 DNA sequence: TGTGCCAGCTCACCAACAAATAGCAATCAGCCCCAGCATTTT.

CDR3 residues: CAWSLVRGETQYF. In DNA, the CDR3 is TGTGCCTGGAGCTTAGTCAGGGGGGAGACCCAGTACTTC. V is TRBV30 and J is TRBJ2-5, with 7 positions matching TRBD1. V was clipped by 3 bases and J by 5 bases; unmatched bases: 6. This CDR3 region has 13 residues. From germline, CDR1 is GTSNPN and CDR2 SVGIG (reference sequence).

The rearrangement joins TRBV18 to TRBJ2-3, with 11 bases lining up with TRBD1. Looked up from germline, CDR1 is KGHSH and CDR2 is LQKENI. V lost 4 bases and J lost 0; bases outside the gene matches: 9. The CDR3 extends over 18 amino acids. The CDR3 coding sequence is TGTGCCAGCTCACGGCGGGACAGGGGGAAGATTAGCACAGATACGCAGTATTTT. This gives the protein CASSRRDRGKISTDTQYF. The variable domain in full, completed from reference TRBV18 and TRBJ2-3, reads NAGVMQNPRHLVRRRGQEARLRCSPMKGHSHVYWYRQLPEEGLKFMVYLQKENIIDESGMPKERFSAEFPKEGPSILRIQQVVRGDSAAYFCASSRRDRGKISTDTQYFGPGTRLTVL.

This chain joins TRBV4-1 and TRBJ1-2, with 7 nucleotides matching TRBD1. Trimming removed 2 bases from V and 4 bases from J; junction bases left unmatched: 16. The CDR3 spans 18 residues. Germline V gene data show CDR1 as MGHRA and CDR2 as YSYEKL. Here the CDR3 reads CASSQPLFDRVLGYGYTF. The CDR3, as DNA: TGCGCCAGCAGCCAACCCCTATTCGACAGGGTCTTAGGCTATGGCTACACCTTC.